These T cell receptor beta chains were read from a single sample in a study of blood T cell repertoires in COVID-19. The method was immunoSEQ multiplex PCR; TCRdb's version includes in-frame clones alone and lacks a portion of them. Of about 200,000 clones in the sample, 70% to 90% were seen once. The sample taken for sequencing was peripheral blood. Source of these receptors: a man in his 60s with acute or convalescent COVID-19. The CDR3 runs from the conserved cysteine through the conserved F or W. A D gene is named only where the DNA matches it firmly. Only part of the rows carry a size: once, few, many, or a class if the clone is expanded.

>NA|TRBJ1-6|NA|TRBV19
CASSIVAETPGSPLHF
TGTGCCAGTAGTATAGTAGCCGAGACCCCGGGAAGTCCCCTCCACTTT
>NA|TRBJ1-2|NA|TRBV7-6
CASSAEYGGGRNGYTF
TGTGCCAGCAGCGCCGAATATGGCGGGGGTCGTAACGGCTACACCTTC
>NA|TRBJ1-1|NA|TRBV11-2
CASSFTARMNTEAFF
TGTGCCAGCAGCTTTACTGCCAGGATGAACACTGAAGCTTTCTTT
>NA|TRBJ1-4|NA|TRBV18
CASSPGRINEKLFF
TGTGCCAGCTCACCAGGGAGGATTAATGAAAAACTGTTTTTT
>TRBD1|TRBJ2-7|NA|TRBV19
CASRDRGAVGEEQYF
TGTGCCAGTAGGGACAGGGGGGCGGTCGGGGAAGAGCAGTACTTC
>NA|TRBJ1-1|NA|TRBV18
CASSPPFLTEAFF
TGTGCCAGCTCACCACCATTCCTCACTGAAGCTTTCTTT
>TRBD1|TRBJ2-7|NA|TRBV2
CASSDPGTGDDEQYF
TGTGCCAGCAGTGACCCCGGGACAGGGGATGACGAGCAGTACTTC
>TRBD1|TRBJ1-2|NA|TRBV28
CASSSNPTGTGGYGYTF
TGTGCCAGCAGTTCGAACCCTACCGGGACAGGGGGCTATGGCTACACCTTC
>NA|TRBJ1-2|NA|TRBV27
CASRTVRDGYTF
TGTGCCAGCCGTACGGTTCGGGATGGCTACACCTTC
>NA|TRBJ1-3|few|TRBV27
CASPRYSGNTIYF
TGTGCCAGTCCACGCTACTCTGGAAACACCATATATTTT
>TRBD1|TRBJ1-6|NA|TRBV5-6
CASSQPTGVDSPLHF
TGTGCCAGCAGCCAACCGACAGGGGTCGATTCACCCCTCCACTTT
>NA|TRBJ1-1|NA|TRBV9
CASSVTVGTNTEAFF
TGTGCCAGCAGCGTTACAGTTGGCACGAACACTGAAGCTTTCTTT
>NA|TRBJ2-5|NA|TRBV5-4
CASSYRDSKETQYF
TGTGCCAGCAGTTACCGGGACTCCAAAGAGACCCAGTACTTC
>TRBD1|TRBJ2-7|NA|TRBV9
CASSTPGTGGEQYF
TGTGCCAGCAGCACGCCCGGGACAGGGGGCGAGCAGTACTTC
>TRBD2|TRBJ2-4|NA|TRBV5-4
CASSLRGGKNIQYF
TGTGCCAGCAGCTTGCGGGGGGGCAAAAACATTCAGTACTTC